This note documents a single T cell receptor (beta chain) sequence. What antigen it recognizes has not been identified. Base qualities are not at hand, and no much larger clone is one base apart. Library preparation employed the immunoSEQ multiplex PCR assay. Imported from immuneACCESS, the table was reduced by TCRdb to in-frame sequences with V and J called. These copies leave out some clones; in studies compared against another copy, an unresolved V gene accounts for under half, and the cause of the remainder is not known. The sample includes 100,000 to 150,000 clones, with around 87% observed a single time. The ten largest clones take up about 8.7% of the sample. The data were taken from a study of control samples from healthy donors and cancer patients (dated by TCRdb to 2019 to 2021). The CDR1 and CDR2 encoded by the germline V gene are WSHSY and SAAADI. The CDR3 spans 13 residues, from the cysteine through the phenylalanine. Only CDR3 DNA remains: 39 bases, in frame from the first base. V is shortened by 0 bases, J by 5 bases, and the region joining them spans 5 bases.

The chain is made from TRBV10-2 and TRBJ1-3; too little of a D gene remains to name it. The source is a man aged 35 to 55 in good health. Sequenced: blood. The nucleotide sequence is TGCGCCAGCAGTGAGTCGCGCAGAAACACCATATATTTT. Its amino acids are CASSESRRNTIYF.